Included here is one T cell receptor beta chain sequence, with context. Libraries were prepared by immunoSEQ multiplex PCR; TCRdb keeps only in-frame clonotypes and omits some of them. The sample lists more than 350,000 clones; over 75% were seen once. These data are taken from a study of blood T cell repertoires in COVID-19. The CDR3 contains 13 residues. V gave up 0 bases and J gave up 9 bases, with 9 bases separating them. In germline, CDR1 is MNHEY, CDR2 SVGAGI. The specimen was PBMCs or T cells enriched from blood (not recorded which). The chain employs TRBV6-5 and TRBJ2-1; D perhaps matches TRBD2 (6 bases). This sequence originates from a woman aged 18-29 years who had been exposed to COVID-19. The CDR3: CASSYSRGGEQFF. The CDR3 DNA reads as TGTGCCAGCAGTTACTCGCGGGGTGGTGAGCAGTTCTTC.